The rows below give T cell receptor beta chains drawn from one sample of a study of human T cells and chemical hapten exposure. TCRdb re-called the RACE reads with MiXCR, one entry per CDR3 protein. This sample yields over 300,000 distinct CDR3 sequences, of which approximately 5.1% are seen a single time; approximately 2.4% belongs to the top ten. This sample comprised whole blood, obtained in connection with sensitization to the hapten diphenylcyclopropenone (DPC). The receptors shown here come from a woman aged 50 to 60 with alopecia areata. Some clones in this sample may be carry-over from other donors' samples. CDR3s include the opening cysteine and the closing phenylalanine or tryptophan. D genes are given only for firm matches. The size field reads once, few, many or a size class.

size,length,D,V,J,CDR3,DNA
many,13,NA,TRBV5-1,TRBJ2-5,CASSLQPPETQYF,TGCGCCAGCAGCTTGCAGCCTCCAGAGACCCAGTACTTC
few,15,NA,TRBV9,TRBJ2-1,CASSVEDIGGDEQFF,TGTGCCAGCAGCGTAGAAGACATCGGAGGGGATGAGCAGTTCTTC
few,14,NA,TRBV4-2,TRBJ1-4,CASSQDSSDEKLFF,TGTGCCAGCAGCCAAGACAGCAGCGATGAAAAACTGTTTTTT
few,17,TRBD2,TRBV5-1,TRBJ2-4,CASSSLLAGGARNIQYF,TGCGCCAGCAGCTCCCTCCTAGCGGGGGGGGCTAGGAACATTCAGTACTTC
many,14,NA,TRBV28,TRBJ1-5,CASSLLRGAQPQHF,TGTGCCAGCAGTTTACTTAGGGGCGCTCAGCCCCAGCATTTT
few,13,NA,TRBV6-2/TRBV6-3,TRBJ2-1,CASSTGATGEQFF,TGTGCCAGCAGTACCGGGGCGACGGGTGAGCAGTTCTTC
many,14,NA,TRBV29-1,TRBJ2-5,CSVGQSVRGETQYF,TGCAGCGTAGGGCAATCCGTAAGGGGGGAGACCCAGTACTTC
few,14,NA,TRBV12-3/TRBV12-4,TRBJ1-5,CASSFRQGNQPQHF,TGTGCCAGCAGTTTTCGGCAGGGAAATCAGCCCCAGCATTTT
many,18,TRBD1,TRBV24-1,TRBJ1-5,CATSERTGGTNYNQPQHF,TGTGCCACCAGTGAACGGACAGGGGGCACCAATTACAATCAGCCCCAGCATTTT
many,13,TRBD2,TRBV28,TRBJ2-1,CASSGRGDNEQFF,TGTGCCAGCAGCGGGAGGGGGGACAATGAGCAGTTCTTC
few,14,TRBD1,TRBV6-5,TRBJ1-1,CASRAGTANTEAFF,TGTGCCAGCCGGGCGGGGACAGCGAACACTGAAGCTTTCTTT
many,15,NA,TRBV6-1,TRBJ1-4,CASSEFGGLNEKLFF,TGTGCCAGCAGTGAATTTGGGGGCCTTAATGAAAAACTGTTTTTT
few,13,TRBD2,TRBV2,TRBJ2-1,CASSGEGLSEQFF,TGTGCCAGCAGTGGGGAGGGCCTTAGTGAGCAGTTCTTC
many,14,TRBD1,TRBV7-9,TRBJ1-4,CASKGQGRSEKLFF,TGTGCCAGCAAGGGACAGGGACGAAGTGAAAAACTGTTTTTT
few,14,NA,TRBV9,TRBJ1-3,CASSGRGSGNTIYF,TGTGCCAGCAGCGGAAGAGGTTCTGGAAACACCATATATTTT
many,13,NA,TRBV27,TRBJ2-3,CASSFSQKDTQYF,TGTGCCAGCAGTTTCTCCCAGAAAGATACGCAGTATTTT
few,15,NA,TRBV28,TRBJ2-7,CASSLAGDFSYEQYF,TGTGCCAGCAGTTTAGCAGGGGATTTTTCCTACGAGCAGTACTTC
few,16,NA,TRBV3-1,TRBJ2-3,CASSRRSGANTDTQYF,TGTGCCAGCAGCAGGCGATCGGGAGCGAACACAGATACGCAGTATTTT
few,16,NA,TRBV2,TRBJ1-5,CASRKGPPQGDQPQHF,TGTGCCAGCAGGAAGGGTCCTCCCCAAGGGGATCAGCCCCAGCATTTT
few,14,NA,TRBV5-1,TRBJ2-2,CASSQGTDTGELFF,TGCGCCAGCAGCCAAGGGACTGACACCGGGGAGCTGTTTTTT
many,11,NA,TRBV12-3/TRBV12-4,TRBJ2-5,CASRRQETQYF,TGTGCCAGCCGCAGGCAAGAGACCCAGTACTTC
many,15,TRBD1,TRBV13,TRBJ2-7,CASSRRDRATYEQYF,TGTGCCAGCAGCAGAAGGGACAGGGCGACCTACGAGCAGTACTTC
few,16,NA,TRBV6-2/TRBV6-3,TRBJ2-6,CASSPSLTPGANVLTF,TGTGCCAGCAGCCCGTCCCTAACCCCTGGGGCCAACGTCCTGACTTTC
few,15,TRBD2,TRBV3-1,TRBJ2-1,CASSQEGLASHEQFF,TGTGCCAGCAGCCAAGAGGGACTAGCATCCCATGAGCAGTTCTTC
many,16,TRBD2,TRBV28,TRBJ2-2,CASSPRLAGRTGELFF,TGTGCCAGCAGTCCCCGACTAGCGGGGAGGACCGGGGAGCTGTTTTTT